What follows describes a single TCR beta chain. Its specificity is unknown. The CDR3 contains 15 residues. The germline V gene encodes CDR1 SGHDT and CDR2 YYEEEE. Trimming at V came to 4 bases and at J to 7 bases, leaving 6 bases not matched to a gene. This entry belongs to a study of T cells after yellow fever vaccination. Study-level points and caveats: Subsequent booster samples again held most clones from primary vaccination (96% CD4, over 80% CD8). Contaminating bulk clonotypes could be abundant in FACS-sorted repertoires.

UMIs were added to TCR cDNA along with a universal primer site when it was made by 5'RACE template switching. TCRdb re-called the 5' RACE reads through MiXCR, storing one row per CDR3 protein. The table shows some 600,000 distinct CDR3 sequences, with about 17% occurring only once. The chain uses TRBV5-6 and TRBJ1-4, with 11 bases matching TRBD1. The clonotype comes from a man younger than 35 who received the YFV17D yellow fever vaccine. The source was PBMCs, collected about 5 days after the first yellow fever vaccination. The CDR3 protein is CASSPGDRGFEKLFF. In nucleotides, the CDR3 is TGTGCCAGCAGCCCCGGGGACAGGGGGTTTGAAAAACTGTTTTTT.